This TCR beta chain was observed in a study of blood T cell repertoires in COVID-19. On the study more broadly: Material from acute and convalescent COVID-19 was sourced from the United States, Italy and Spain. The cDNA or gDNA used as material had been derived from T cells, B-cell-depleted T cells, or PBMCs.

Per the study methods: Nucleated cell number was recorded as an estimate derived from reference gene primer amplification. Data came from immunoSEQ multiplex PCR; TCRdb stores just in-frame clones and leaves some out. Clonal size and the V and J genes are those of that table, whereas D and trimming came from the DNA. The sample shows about 240,000 clones, around 83% of them seen only once. Specimen: peripheral blood. The TCR was taken from a woman aged 55-69 years with active or convalescent COVID-19.

CDR3 amino acids: CASSFRGRGYTF. The CDR3 region has the DNA TGTGCCAGCAGTTTCCGGGGTCGCGGCTACACCTTC. The chain uses TRBV27 and TRBJ1-2; D call uncertain. This CDR3 spans 12 amino acids. The germline CDR1 and CDR2 sequences are MNHEY and SMNVEV (reference sequence). V gave up 3 bases and J gave up 8 bases, with 10 bases separating them.